This is a list of T cell receptor beta chains from one sample in a study of OX40 agonist ivuxolimab in advanced cancers. TCRdb keeps only in-frame clones here, not all; method: immunoSEQ multiplex PCR. The sample shows some 83,000 clones, 85% to 90% of them seen only once. This specimen was CD4+ or CD8+ T cells sorted from blood, taken in a trial of the OX40 agonist ivuxolimab. These receptors were obtained from an adult with an advanced solid tumor such as melanoma, head and neck, liver or kidney cancer. CDR3s include the opening cysteine and the closing phenylalanine or tryptophan. The D gene is left open where the match is weak. The size of a clone is reported for some rows only, either as once, few or many, or as a class for expanded clones.

CDR3 length,V gene,clone size,J gene,D gene,CDR3 DNA,CDR3 protein
14,TRBV30,-,TRBJ1-1,-,TGTGCCTGGACAAGGGCACACTTGAACACTGAAGCTTTCTTT,CAWTRAHLNTEAFF
12,TRBV10-2,-,TRBJ2-5,-,TGCGCCAGCAGAGGGCAGGGTAAGACCCAGTACTTC,CASRGQGKTQYF
14,TRBV2,-,TRBJ2-1,TRBD2,TGTGCCAGTAGGCTAGCGGGGGGGCGCAGTGAGCAGTTCTTC,CASRLAGGRSEQFF
17,TRBV13,-,TRBJ1-2,TRBD1,TGTGCCAGCAGTTTCGTACGGTCCACAGGGGCCCACTATGGCTACACCTTC,CASSFVRSTGAHYGYTF
15,TRBV4-1,once,TRBJ1-2,-,TGCGCCAGCAGCCAAGATTTAGGACGGTCCTATGGCTACACCTTC,CASSQDLGRSYGYTF
16,TRBV4-2,-,TRBJ2-2,TRBD1,TGTGCCAGCAGCCAATACAGGGGAAAGAACACCGGGGAGCTGTTTTTT,CASSQYRGKNTGELFF
15,TRBV7-2,many,TRBJ1-5,-,TGTGCCAGCAGCTTCTTAGTAGATAGCAATCAGCCCCAGCATTTT,CASSFLVDSNQPQHF
18,TRBV19,once,TRBJ2-4,TRBD1,TGTGCCAGTAGTACCGGGACAGGGGGATGGGGGTATGAGAACATTCAGTACTTC,CASSTGTGGWGYENIQYF
15,TRBV5-1,-,TRBJ1-2,-,TGCGCCAGCAGCTTGGGAGTCACAGGAGAATATGGCTACACCTTC,CASSLGVTGEYGYTF
14,TRBV29-1,-,TRBJ2-7,TRBD1,TGCAGCGTTCATCGGGACAGGGTTGATTCCGAGCAGTACTTC,CSVHRDRVDSEQYF
14,TRBV18,-,TRBJ1-1,-,TGTGCCAGCTCACCGACCGACGGGACCACTGAAGCTTTCTTT,CASSPTDGTTEAFF
13,TRBV7-3,-,TRBJ2-5,-,TGTGCCAGCAGCCGGGACTTTGGAGAGACCCAGTACTTC,CASSRDFGETQYF
12,TRBV6-5,-,TRBJ1-5,-,TGTGCCAGCAGTGAAGCGGGGCAGCCCCAGCATTTT,CASSEAGQPQHF
15,TRBV2,-,TRBJ2-2,-,TGTGCCAGCAGTCAAGACGGTGCGATGGCCGGGGAGCTGTTTTTT,CASSQDGAMAGELFF
11,TRBV19,-,TRBJ2-1,-,TGTGCCAGTAGTATTCAGGGACCGAAGTTCTTC,CASSIQGPKFF
12,TRBV5-4,-,TRBJ1-2,-,TGTGCCAGCAGTTCTAGGGGGGATGGCTACACCTTC,CASSSRGDGYTF
13,TRBV6-5,-,TRBJ2-5,-,TGTGCCAGCATGAGGACTGGTACCGGGACCCAGTACTTC,CASMRTGTGTQYF
15,TRBV7-9,-,TRBJ2-2,-,TGTGCCAGCAGCTCCTTTAGTGGGGGTGCCGGGGAGCTGTTTTTT,CASSSFSGGAGELFF
16,TRBV7-3,-,TRBJ2-6,-,TGTGCCAGCAGCCCCGACTATAACTCTGGGGCCAACGTCCTGACTTTC,CASSPDYNSGANVLTF
13,TRBV5-5,few,TRBJ1-2,TRBD1,TGTGCCAGCAGCTTTTTCGGACAGGTGGGCTACACCTTC,CASSFFGQVGYTF
13,TRBV5-1,-,TRBJ1-2,-,TGCGCCAGCAGCTATGGGGGCGACTATGGCTACACCTTC,CASSYGGDYGYTF
13,TRBV7-6,-,TRBJ1-1,-,TGTGCCAGCAGCATCGGAGGGCTATTTGAAGCTTTCTTT,CASSIGGLFEAFF